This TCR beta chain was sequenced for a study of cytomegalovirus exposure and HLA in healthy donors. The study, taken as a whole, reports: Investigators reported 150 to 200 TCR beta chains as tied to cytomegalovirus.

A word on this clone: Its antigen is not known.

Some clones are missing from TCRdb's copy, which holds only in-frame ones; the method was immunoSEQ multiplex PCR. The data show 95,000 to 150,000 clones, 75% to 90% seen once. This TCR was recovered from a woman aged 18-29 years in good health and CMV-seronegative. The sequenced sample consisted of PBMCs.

The CDR3 protein is CASGRDRASYEQYF. In nucleotides, the CDR3 is TGTGCCAGCGGCCGGGACAGGGCTTCCTACGAGCAGTACTTC. This chain uses TRBV6-1 with TRBJ2-7; 9 bases match TRBD1. Germline lookup yields CDR1 MNHNS and CDR2 SASEGT. J lost 1 base, V lost 8 bases, and 6 bases had no gene match. The CDR3 has 14 residues.